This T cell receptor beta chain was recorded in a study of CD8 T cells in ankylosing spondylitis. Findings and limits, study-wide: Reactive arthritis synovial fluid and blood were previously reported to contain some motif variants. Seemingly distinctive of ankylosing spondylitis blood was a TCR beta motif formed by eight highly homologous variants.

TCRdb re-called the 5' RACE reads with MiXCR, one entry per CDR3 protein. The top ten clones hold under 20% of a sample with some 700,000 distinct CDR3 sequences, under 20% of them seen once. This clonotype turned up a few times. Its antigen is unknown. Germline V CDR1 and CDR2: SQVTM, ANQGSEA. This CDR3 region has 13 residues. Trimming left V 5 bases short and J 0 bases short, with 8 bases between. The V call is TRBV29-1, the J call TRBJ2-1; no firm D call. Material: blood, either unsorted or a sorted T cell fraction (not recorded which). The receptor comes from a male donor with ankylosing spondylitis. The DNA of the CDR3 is TGCAGCGTTTCCGGGCACTCCTACAATGAGCAGTTCTTC. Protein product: CSVSGHSYNEQFF.